These 3 T cell receptor beta chains share one sample of origin, sequenced in a study of CD8+ T cells in alopecia areata. Sequencing relied on a cDNA template that was reverse transcribed from extracted RNA. Profiled with immunoSEQ multiplex PCR; TCRdb holds only in-frame clones, not every one. The sample contains more than 75,000 clones, about two fifths of which appear only once. The sequencing sample was made of CD4+ T cells sorted from blood. The receptors were gathered from a human donor with alopecia areata.

This clone was detected a few times. The chain carries TRBV9 and TRBJ2-3; TRBD2 aligns across 8 bases. This CDR3 is 17 amino acids long. Unmatched junction bases numbered 10, after V lost 4 bases and J lost 0 bases. The germline CDR1 and CDR2 sequences are SGDLS and YYNGEE. CDR3 sequence reads: CASSFSFSGASTDTQYF. CDR3 in DNA: TGTGCCAGCAGCTTTTCCTTTAGCGGGGCGAGCACAGATACGCAGTATTTT.

This chain joins TRBV4-2 and TRBJ2-6, with D possibly being TRBD1 or TRBD2 (5 bases each). Germline V lookup: CDR1 LGHNA, CDR2 YNFKEQ. This CDR3 spans 17 amino acids. The V end was cut by 1 base, the J end by 2 bases, with 12 bases between. CDR3 sequence reads: CASSQGGPGPGANVLTF. The DNA of the CDR3 is TGTGCCAGCAGCCAAGGAGGCCCGGGGCCTGGGGCCAACGTCCTGACTTTC.

This clone has just a few counts. The chain carries TRBV28 and TRBJ2-3, with D tentatively TRBD2 (6 bases). The CDR3 length is 16 residues. Deletions cut 7 bases from V and 5 bases from J, with 22 bases between. CDR1 is MDHEN, CDR2 SYDVKM, per germline. The CDR3, as DNA: TGTGCCAGCACCCAGCTCGGGACTCCCGATGAAGATACGCAGTATTTT. Amino acid sequence: CASTQLGTPDEDTQYF.